This T cell receptor (beta chain) stems from a study of CD8 T cells in ankylosing spondylitis. Regarding the study as a whole: A TCR beta motif of 7 to 9 highly homologous variants seemed to mark ankylosing spondylitis blood.

This clonotype has a count of ten or more. Its antigen is still unknown. Researchers built TCR beta libraries using quantitative 5'-RACE with molecular barcodes. TCRdb analysed the 5' RACE reads with MiXCR anew, one entry per CDR3 protein. The sample contains 200,000 to 250,000 distinct CDR3 sequences, roughly 24% of which appear only once. The CDR3 consists of 11 residues. V dropped 6 bases and J dropped 12 bases, with 15 bases sitting between them. The germline V gene has CDR1 SQVTM and CDR2 ANQGSEA. The sample comprised blood, either unsorted or a sorted T cell fraction (not recorded which). The rearrangement uses TRBV29-1 and TRBJ2-1; D is uncertain. The TCR was taken from a male donor with ankylosing spondylitis or in good health (not recorded which). This chain's CDR3 is CSVSGVGGQFF. The DNA of the CDR3 is TGCAGCGTCTCAGGCGTGGGTGGGCAGTTCTTC.